These T cell receptor beta chains were read from a single sample in a study of blood T cell repertoires in COVID-19. Measured with immunoSEQ multiplex PCR; TCRdb has only the in-frame clones, and not every one. The data show 250,000 or so clones, with roughly nine tenths seen just once and just under 0.95% held by the top ten. Source material: peripheral blood. These receptors were obtained from a woman between 35 and 50 years old who had recovered from COVID-19. Each CDR3 is given with its conserved first and last residue. Fields, in order: J gene, clone size, V gene, CDR3 protein. Clone sizes are given selectively: once, few, many, or a class where the clone is expanded.

TRBJ1-4 | . | TRBV4-1 | CASSSRDRGTNEKLFF
TRBJ2-5 | . | TRBV18 | CASSPQREGTQETQYF
TRBJ1-1 | . | TRBV10-3 | CAISEWGTGDTEAFF
TRBJ2-3 | . | TRBV5-4 | CASSLLTGGMSTDTQYF
TRBJ2-7 | few | TRBV6-1 | CASSEGTGGSYEQYF
TRBJ2-2 | few | TRBV3-1/TRBV3-2 | CASSLGTALFF
TRBJ2-3 | . | TRBV6-1 | CASSETAVGTDTQYF
TRBJ2-1 | . | TRBV19 | CASSITWAGDRLAGRSSYNEQFF
TRBJ1-1 | once | TRBV7-9 | CASSFARGSTEAFF
TRBJ2-1 | . | TRBV5-1 | CASSPTSGRALFTEQFF
TRBJ2-1 | . | TRBV14 | CASSRGSPSSYNEQFF
TRBJ1-2 | . | TRBV19 | CASSTHRPTGVLRYGYTF
TRBJ1-2 | . | TRBV6-5 | CASSQTTTGSGYTF
TRBJ2-7 | . | TRBV19 | CASKNSGRVDEQYF
TRBJ2-1 | . | TRBV28 | CASSLQRASSEQFF
TRBJ2-3 | . | TRBV24-1 | CATSDTGGAGDTQYF
TRBJ1-4 | . | TRBV10-3 | CAISESTATNEKLFF
TRBJ2-5 | . | TRBV25-1 | CASSDRGQGAGETQYF
TRBJ2-4 | once | TRBV27 | CASSPRTSGQAKNIQYF
TRBJ2-7 | . | TRBV6-5 | CASSYSTSGPYEQYF
TRBJ2-7 | . | TRBV7-9 | CASSFPDRGYYEQYF
TRBJ1-4 | . | TRBV5-1 | CASSLAGTVDPNEKLFF
TRBJ1-2 | . | TRBV27 | CASSPAFGGGDYGYTF
TRBJ1-4 | . | TRBV20-1 | CSASDDRGEKLFF
TRBJ1-3 | . | TRBV6-5 | CASSYERDSNTIYF
TRBJ2-1 | . | TRBV19 | CASSIPTRGEVFF
TRBJ2-1 | . | TRBV7-8 | CASSFGGGRSNEQFF
TRBJ2-5 | . | TRBV5-1 | CASRGLGQKETQYF
TRBJ1-4 | . | TRBV19 | CASSAGVGEKLFF
TRBJ2-3 | . | TRBV2 | CASADGPGRGSTDTQYF
TRBJ2-7 | . | TRBV18 | CASSPGTSGSYEQYF